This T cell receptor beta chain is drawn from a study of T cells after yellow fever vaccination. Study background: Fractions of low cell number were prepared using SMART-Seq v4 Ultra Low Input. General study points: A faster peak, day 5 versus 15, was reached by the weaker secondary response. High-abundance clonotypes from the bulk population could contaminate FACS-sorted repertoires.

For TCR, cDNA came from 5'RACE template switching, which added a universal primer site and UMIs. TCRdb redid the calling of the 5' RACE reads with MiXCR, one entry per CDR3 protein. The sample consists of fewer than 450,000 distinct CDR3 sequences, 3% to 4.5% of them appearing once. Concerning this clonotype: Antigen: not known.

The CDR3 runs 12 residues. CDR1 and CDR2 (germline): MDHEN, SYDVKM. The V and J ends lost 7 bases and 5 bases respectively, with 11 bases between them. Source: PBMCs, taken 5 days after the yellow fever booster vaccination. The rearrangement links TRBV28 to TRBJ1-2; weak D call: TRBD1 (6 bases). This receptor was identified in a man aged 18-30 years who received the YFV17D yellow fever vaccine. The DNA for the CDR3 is TGTGCCAGCATGACTACAGGGTATGGCTACACCTTC. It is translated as CASMTTGYGYTF.